This T cell receptor beta chain was obtained from a study of patients and donors after allogeneic stem cell transplantation. Germline V lookup: CDR1 DFQATT, CDR2 SNEGSKA (reference sequence). The trim removed 5 bases at V and 4 bases at J, leaving 9 bases unmatched. The CDR3 contains 16 residues. One entry per CDR3 protein results from TCRdb running MiXCR on the RT-PCR reads. Among 800,000 to 1,000,000 distinct CDR3 sequences listed, about a sixth were seen once. This clonotype was observed a handful of times. This clonotype originated in a human donor who was either an allogeneic HSCT recipient or a stem cell or donor lymphocyte infusion donor (not recorded which). It is not recorded whose cells these are; they may come from a transplant donor. The specimen was blood, either unsorted or a sorted T cell fraction (not recorded which). The chain combines TRBV20-1 with TRBJ2-6; the match to TRBD1 covers 9 bases. The CDR3 sequence: CSAATGGSWGANVLTF. The DNA for the CDR3 is TGCAGTGCTGCGACAGGGGGATCTTGGGGGGCCAACGTCCTGACTTTC.